One sample yielded the 30 T cell receptor beta chains listed below, sequenced in a study of T cell repertoires in cytomegalovirus infection. TCRdb reanalysed the reads using MiXCR and keeps one entry per CDR3 protein. The profile shows roughly 990,000 distinct CDR3 sequences, under 40% of them singletons. Antigens for these TCRs are unknown. This specimen consisted of cultured CD8+ T cells from PBMCs, obtained from culture after CMV antigen stimulation. Receptors were obtained from a human donor in good health (CMV status not recorded). Some clones in this sample may be carry-over from other donors' samples.

V gene TRBV6-1 combines with J gene TRBJ1-6; D is undetermined. This CDR3 comprises 16 residues. V was pared by 4 bases and J by 8 bases, with 18 bases between. The germline V gene encodes CDR1 MNHNS and CDR2 SASEGT. Here the CDR3 reads CASSALRGFRYSPLHF. CDR3 DNA sequence: TGTGCCAGCAGTGCATTACGGGGATTTCGCTATTCACCCCTCCACTTT.

This clonotype was seen only once. This chain connects TRBV7-8 to TRBJ1-1; TRBD1 aligns across 8 bases. This CDR3 comprises 16 residues. Germline trimming cut 2 bases from V and 1 base from J; bases unmatched to any gene: 6. The germline V gene has CDR1 SGHVS and CDR2 FQNEAQ. The DNA for the CDR3 is TGTGCCAGCAGCTTATACCCCAGGGGGCGGAACACTGAAGCTTTCTTT. Encoded protein: CASSLYPRGRNTEAFF.

This chain joins TRBV14 and TRBJ2-1; possibly TRBD2 for D (5 bases). V lost 0 bases, J lost 8 bases, and 17 bases lay in between. Per germline, CDR1 SGHDN and CDR2 FVKESK. The CDR3 has 16 amino acids. The DNA for the CDR3 is TGTGCCAGCAGCCAAGAAAGAGCGGTGGGCCGGGATGAGCAGTTCTTC. Protein product: CASSQERAVGRDEQFF. Using reference TRBV14 and TRBJ2-1 for the parts outside the CDR3, the full variable domain is EAGVTQFPSHSVIEKGQTVTLRCDPISGHDNLYWYRRVMGKEIKFLLHFVKESKQDESGMPNNRFLAERTGGTYSTLKVQPAELEDSGVYFCASSQERAVGRDEQFFGPGTRLTVL.

V gene TRBV5-6 combines with J gene TRBJ2-7, with a tentative D call TRBD2 (5 bases). In germline, CDR1 is SGHDT, CDR2 YYEEEE. V was cut by 0 bases and J by 5 bases, with 12 bases left in between. There are 14 residues in the CDR3. CDR3: CASSLGRRFDEQYF. CDR3 bases: TGTGCCAGCAGCTTGGGCAGGAGGTTCGACGAGCAGTACTTC.

The rearrangement links TRBV27 to TRBJ1-2; D is unresolved. The CDR3 runs to 13 residues. Germline values: CDR1 MNHEY, CDR2 SMNVEV (reference sequence). With 5 bases removed from V and 8 bases from J, the gap between germline ends came to 15 bases. CDR3 region: CASSPASLLGYTF. The DNA of the CDR3 is TGTGCCAGCAGTCCAGCCTCCCTCTTGGGCTACACCTTC.

This clonotype was detected only a few times. The chain employs TRBV11-3 and TRBJ1-1; 7 bases align to TRBD1. Per germline, CDR1 SGHNT and CDR2 YENEEA. The CDR3 loop spans 13 amino acids. J gave up 7 bases and V 5 bases, and 7 bases lay outside the gene matches. The DNA for the CDR3 is TGTGCCAGCAGCCTTACAGGGGAGGATGAAGCTTTCTTT. This translates into CASSLTGEDEAFF.

The chain employs TRBV18 and TRBJ2-1, with D possibly TRBD1 on 5 matching bases. CDR1 and CDR2 from the germline V gene are KGHSH and LQKENI. The CDR3 runs to 12 residues. V lost 6 bases and J lost 11, with 14 bases in between. Written as DNA, the CDR3 is TGTGCCAGCTCCCCCCAGACAGATAAGCAGTTCTTC. Translated: CASSPQTDKQFF.

This clonotype has only a few counts. The chain recombines TRBV6-6 with TRBJ2-7; maybe TRBD2 (6 bases). The germline gives CDR1 MNHNY, CDR2 SVGAGI (reference sequence). V lost 6 bases to trimming and J lost 1 base, with 16 bases between them. CDR3 size: 15 residues. The CDR3 DNA reads as TGTGCCAGCAGCCCCTGGCAGGGAGGATCCTACGAGCAGTACTTC. Encoded protein: CASSPWQGGSYEQYF.

This clonotype was counted at least ten times. The rearrangement joins TRBV7-9 to TRBJ2-2; D gene ambiguous. Germline-derived CDR1 and CDR2 are SEHNR and FQNEAQ (reference sequence). V lost 6 bases and J lost 0, with 8 bases in between. This CDR3 contains 14 residues. Written as DNA, the CDR3 is TGTGCCAGCAGAGGCCCTCCGAACACCGGGGAGCTGTTTTTT. Protein product: CASRGPPNTGELFF.

This clonotype was counted a few times. This chain uses TRBV7-9 with TRBJ1-6, with TRBD1 as a possible D gene (5 bases). Between the trimmed V and J ends, which lost 4 bases and 0 bases, there was a span of 10 bases. Germline CDR1 reads SEHNR; CDR2 reads FQNEAQ (reference sequence). The length of the CDR3 is 16 residues. The CDR3 is CASSSDTGSYNSPLHF. The DNA of the CDR3 is TGTGCCAGCAGCTCGGACACGGGCTCCTATAATTCACCCCTCCACTTT. Full variable domain (rest looked up from reference TRBV7-9 and TRBJ1-6): DTGVSQNPRHKITKRGQNVTFRCDPISEHNRLYWYRQTLGQGPEFLTYFQNEAQLEKSRLLSDRFSAERPKGSFSTLEIQRTEQGDSAMYLCASSSDTGSYNSPLHFGNGTRLTVT.

The V gene is TRBV7-3, the J gene TRBJ1-1, with a possible D match to TRBD1 (5 bases). This CDR3 has 15 amino acids. V was trimmed by 2 bases and J by 1 base, leaving 11 bases between them. The V gene's germline CDR1 is SGHTA and CDR2 FQGTGA. CDR3 coding DNA: TGTGCCAGCAGCTTACTCGCCAGGGCGAACACTGAAGCTTTCTTT. It translates to CASSLLARANTEAFF.

This chain connects TRBV27 to TRBJ2-3; no reliable D call. Looked up from germline, CDR1 is MNHEY and CDR2 is SMNVEV (reference sequence). This CDR3 region has 13 residues. V was clipped by 11 bases and J by 2 bases, with 14 bases between them. The CDR3 reads CAAQNQDTDTQYF. CDR3 DNA: TGTGCCGCTCAGAACCAGGACACAGATACGCAGTATTTT.

The V call is TRBV7-6, the J call TRBJ2-5; no clear D. The germline V gene has CDR1 SGHVS and CDR2 FNYEAQ. CDR3 length equals 15 residues. V dropped 1 base and J dropped 1 base, with 10 bases sitting between them. The CDR3 region has the DNA TGTGCCAGCAGCTTAGGGGCGGATGGCCAAGAGACCCAGTACTTC. It codes for CASSLGADGQETQYF.

The rearrangement uses TRBV2 and TRBJ2-2; perhaps TRBD1 as D (5 bases). The CDR3 has 15 amino acids. Trimming took 4 bases from V and 0 from J, leaving 9 bases between them. Germline values: CDR1 SNHLY, CDR2 FYNNEI. The CDR3 loop is CASSAGHPNTGELFF. The CDR3 DNA reads as TGTGCCAGCAGTGCCGGACACCCGAACACCGGGGAGCTGTTTTTT.

The gene calls are TRBV11-1 and TRBJ2-1, with 8 positions matching TRBD2. The germline V gene encodes CDR1 SGHAT and CDR2 FQDESV (reference sequence). This CDR3 has 14 residues. The J segment lost 8 bases and the V segment lost 3 bases, leaving 6 bases of the junction unmatched. CDR3 nucleotides: TGTGCCAGCAGCTTCGGCGGGGGGATAGATGAGCAGTTCTTC. It is translated as CASSFGGGIDEQFF.

Ten or more counts support this clonotype. V usage is TRBV27 and J usage is TRBJ1-1, with unresolved D. The CDR3 is 14 amino acids. Germline V lookup: CDR1 MNHEY, CDR2 SMNVEV (reference sequence). Trimming pared 6 bases from V and 0 bases from J, leaving 11 bases between. CDR3 protein: CASSPGTVNTEAFF. CDR3 sequence (DNA): TGTGCCAGCAGCCCCGGCACAGTGAACACTGAAGCTTTCTTT.

The V gene is TRBV5-1, the J gene TRBJ2-7; 8 nucleotides align to TRBD1. The V segment lost 0 bases and the J segment 6 bases; nucleotides outside the gene matches: 2. The germline V gene encodes CDR1 SGHRS and CDR2 YFSETQ. CDR3 length: 13 residues. CDR3 protein: CASSLGTGLEQYF. CDR3 DNA: TGCGCCAGCAGCTTGGGGACAGGGCTCGAGCAGTACTTC.

The chain couples TRBV20-1 to TRBJ2-7; D tentatively fits TRBD1 or TRBD2 (5 bases each). The CDR3 extends over 15 amino acids. Germline V gene data show CDR1 as DFQATT and CDR2 as SNEGSKA (reference sequence). V lost 6 bases and J 4 bases, leaving 22 bases between the germline ends. The DNA of the CDR3 is TGCAGTGCCCGGGACCTTAACGCGGGTTCGTACGAGCAGTACTTC. This encodes CSARDLNAGSYEQYF.

This clonotype was detected ten times or more. The gene calls are TRBV6-5 and TRBJ2-5, with 7 bases that match TRBD2. V lost 0 bases, J lost 7 bases, and 5 bases stayed unmatched. This CDR3 region has 14 residues. Germline V gene sequence: CDR1 MNHEY, CDR2 SVGAGI. The CDR3 protein is CASSYSAGGGTQYF. The CDR3 DNA sequence: TGTGCCAGCAGTTACTCGGCTGGCGGGGGGACCCAGTACTTC.

The CDR3 is CASSDVWDRGGGYTF. The CDR3 region has the DNA TGTGCCAGCAGTGATGTTTGGGACAGGGGCGGTGGCTACACCTTC. The chain carries TRBV6-6 and TRBJ1-2, with TRBD1 matching over 10 bases. In germline, CDR1 is MNHNY, CDR2 SVGAGI (reference sequence). The CDR3 has 15 amino acids. V was pared by 5 bases and J by 7 bases, with 10 bases of the junction left unmatched.

The V gene is TRBV5-1, the J gene TRBJ2-3; 11 bases align to TRBD2. Germline CDR1 is SGHRS and CDR2 is YFSETQ. This CDR3 region has 16 residues. V dropped 4 bases and J dropped 3; count of bases not matched to a gene: 7. The CDR3 DNA reads as TGCGCCAGCAGCGCCGAGCTAGCGGGGGGTACAGATACGCAGTATTTT. This encodes CASSAELAGGTDTQYF.

This clonotype occurred a few times. The chain uses TRBV6-6 and TRBJ2-7, with D tentatively TRBD2 (5 bases). CDR3 length equals 13 residues. Germline values: CDR1 MNHNY, CDR2 SVGAGI (reference sequence). With 0 bases removed from V and 6 bases from J, the gap between germline ends came to 9 bases. The CDR3 DNA sequence: TGTGCCAGCAGTTACTCGAGGGCTGGCGAGCAGTACTTC. This encodes CASSYSRAGEQYF.

This clonotype was detected a few times. The genes are TRBV27 and TRBJ2-2; 7 bases line up with TRBD1. V trimming: 8 bases; J trimming: 2 bases; junction bases outside the gene matches: 5. The CDR3 is 14 residues long. Per the germline V gene, CDR1 is MNHEY and CDR2 is SMNVEV (reference sequence). The CDR3 sequence: CASYYRGNTGELFF. As DNA, the CDR3 is TGTGCCAGCTATTACAGGGGAAACACCGGGGAGCTGTTTTTT.

The table lists this clonotype with a few counts. Germline and junction disagree at one end, which may indicate a read error. This chain links TRBV7-7 with TRBJ2-2; D not resolved. Germline CDR1 is SSHAT and CDR2 is FNYEAQ (reference sequence). The CDR3 has 15 amino acids. CDR3 residues: CASSFGSRNTGELFF. CDR3 nucleotides: TGTGCTAGCAGCTTTGGCAGCAGAAACACCGGGGAGCTGTTTTTT.

In its sample, this clonotype was seen a few times. V is TRBV4-1 and J is TRBJ1-2; maybe TRBD1 (5 bases). CDR1 is MGHRA and CDR2 is YSYEKL in the germline V gene. This CDR3 region has 15 residues. V lost 4 bases and J lost 2, with 14 bases in between. CDR3 sequence reads: CASSPGPDRNYGYTF. The CDR3 bases are TGCGCCAGCAGCCCCGGTCCAGACAGAAACTATGGCTACACCTTC.

This clonotype has just a few counts. The CDR3 region is CAISESRPYEQYF. The CDR3 DNA reads as TGTGCCATCAGTGAGTCGAGACCGTACGAGCAGTACTTC. V is TRBV10-3 and J is TRBJ2-7; D unresolved. With 0 bases removed from V and 4 bases from J, the gap between germline ends came to 7 bases. Germline CDR1 ENHRY, CDR2 SYGVKD. The CDR3 is 13 amino acids.

There are many counts of this clonotype. The DNA for the CDR3 is TGTGCCAGCAGCTTAGCGGGACAGGGCTTTTTAAAACTGTTTTTT. As protein: CASSLAGQGFLKLFF. This chain joins TRBV7-2 and TRBJ1-4; 9 nucleotides match TRBD1. Germline CDR1 is SGHTA and CDR2 is FQGNSA. This CDR3 is 15 amino acids long. The V segment lost 0 bases and the J segment 10 bases; nucleotides outside the gene matches: 6.

This clonotype was counted ten times or more. V is TRBV7-9 and J is TRBJ2-5, with TRBD1 identical over 9 bases. Trimming took 5 bases from V and 4 from J; bases not matched to a gene: 2. From germline, CDR1 is SEHNR and CDR2 FQNEAQ (reference sequence). There are 13 residues in the CDR3. Written as DNA, the CDR3 is TGTGCCAGCAGCATGGACAGGGGAGAGACCCAGTACTTC. It encodes CASSMDRGETQYF.

This clonotype appeared a few times. The J gene is TRBJ2-3, the V gene TRBV27; weak D call: TRBD2 (7 bases). This CDR3 is 18 amino acids long. Germline CDR1 reads MNHEY; CDR2 reads SMNVEV (reference sequence). V lost 3 bases and J lost 8, with 27 bases in between. CDR3 DNA sequence: TGTGCCAGCAGTTTGGGGCCTTTCCGGGACAAGAGGACTAGTACGCAGTATTTT. It yields the protein CASSLGPFRDKRTSTQYF.

In its sample, this clonotype was seen a few times. The V and J genes are TRBV20-1 and TRBJ2-1, with 10 bases matching TRBD1. The CDR3 runs to 16 residues. Looked up from germline, CDR1 is DFQATT and CDR2 is SNEGSKA (reference sequence). Trimming removed 5 bases from V and 3 bases from J; junction bases left unmatched: 10. Written as DNA, the CDR3 is TGCAGTGCTTCTACGCCGGGACAGGGGTACTACAATGAGCAGTTCTTC. It translates to CSASTPGQGYYNEQFF.